The T cell receptor beta chain described here comes from a study of blood T cell repertoires in COVID-19. The data were produced by immunoSEQ multiplex PCR, yet TCRdb's version contains in-frame clones alone and is incomplete. In the table there are about 190,000 clones, roughly 90% of which are singletons. CDR1 MNHEY and CDR2 SVGAGI come from the germline V gene. The V end was cut by 6 bases, the J end by 9 bases, with 20 bases between. This CDR3 is 14 amino acids long. This clonotype was obtained from a woman between 40 and 55 years old who had recovered from COVID-19. The rearrangement uses TRBV6-5 and TRBJ1-2; possible D gene TRBD1, 6 bases. The material sequenced was peripheral blood. DNA of the CDR3: TGTGCCAGCAGCCCGGACAGTCGGCCGGTGTGCTACACCTTC. Amino acids: CASSPDSRPVCYTF.